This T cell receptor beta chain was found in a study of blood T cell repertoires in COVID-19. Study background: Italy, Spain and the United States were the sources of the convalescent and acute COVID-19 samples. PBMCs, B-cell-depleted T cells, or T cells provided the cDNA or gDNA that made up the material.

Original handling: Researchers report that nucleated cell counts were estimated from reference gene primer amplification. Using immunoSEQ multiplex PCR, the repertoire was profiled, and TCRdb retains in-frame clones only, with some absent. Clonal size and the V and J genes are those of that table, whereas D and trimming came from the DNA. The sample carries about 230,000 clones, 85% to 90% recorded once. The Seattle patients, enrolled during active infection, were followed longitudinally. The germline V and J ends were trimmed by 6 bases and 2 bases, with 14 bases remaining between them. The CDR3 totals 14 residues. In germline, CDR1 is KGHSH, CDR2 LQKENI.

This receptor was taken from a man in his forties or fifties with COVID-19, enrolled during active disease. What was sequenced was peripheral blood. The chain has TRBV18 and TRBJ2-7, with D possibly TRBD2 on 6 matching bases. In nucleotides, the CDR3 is TGTGCCAGCTCTCTACCGGGACTTGCCTACGAGCAGTACTTC. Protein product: CASSLPGLAYEQYF.